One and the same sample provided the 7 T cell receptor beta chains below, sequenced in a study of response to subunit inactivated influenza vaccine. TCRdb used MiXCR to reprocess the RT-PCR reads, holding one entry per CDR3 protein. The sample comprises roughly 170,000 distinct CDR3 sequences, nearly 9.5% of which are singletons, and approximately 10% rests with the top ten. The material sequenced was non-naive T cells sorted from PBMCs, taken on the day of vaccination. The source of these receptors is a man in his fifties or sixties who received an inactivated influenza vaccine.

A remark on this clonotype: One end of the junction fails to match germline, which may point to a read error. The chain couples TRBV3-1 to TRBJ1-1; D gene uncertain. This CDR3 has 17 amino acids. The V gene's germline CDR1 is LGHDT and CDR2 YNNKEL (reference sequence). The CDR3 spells CTSSRRPADRMNTEAFF. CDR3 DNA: TGTACCAGCAGCCGTCGCCCGGCAGATAGAATGAACACTGAAGCTTTTTTT.

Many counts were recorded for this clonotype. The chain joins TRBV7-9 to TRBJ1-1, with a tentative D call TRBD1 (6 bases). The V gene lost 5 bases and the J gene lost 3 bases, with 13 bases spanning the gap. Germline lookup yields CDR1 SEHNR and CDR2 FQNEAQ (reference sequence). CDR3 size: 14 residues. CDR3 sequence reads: CASSLTGTDTEAFF. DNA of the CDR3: TGTGCCAGCAGCCTTACAGGGACGGACACTGAAGCTTTCTTT. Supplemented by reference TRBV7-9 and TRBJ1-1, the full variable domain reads DTGVSQNPRHKITKRGQNVTFRCDPISEHNRLYWYRQTLGQGPEFLTYFQNEAQLEKSRLLSDRFSAERPKGSFSTLEIQRTEQGDSAMYLCASSLTGTDTEAFFGQGTRLTVV.

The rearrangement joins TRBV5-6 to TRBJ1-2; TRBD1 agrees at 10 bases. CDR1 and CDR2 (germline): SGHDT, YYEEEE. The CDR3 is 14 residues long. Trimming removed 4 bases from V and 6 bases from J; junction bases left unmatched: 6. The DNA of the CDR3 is TGTGCCAGCAGCACACCGGGACAGGGGCATGGCTACACCTTC. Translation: CASSTPGQGHGYTF.

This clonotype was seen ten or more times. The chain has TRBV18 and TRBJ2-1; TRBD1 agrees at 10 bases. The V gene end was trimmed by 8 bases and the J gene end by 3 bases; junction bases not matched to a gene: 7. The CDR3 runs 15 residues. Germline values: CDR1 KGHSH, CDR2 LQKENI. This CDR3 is CASHQDRGLYNEQFF. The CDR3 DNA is TGTGCCAGCCACCAAGACAGGGGGCTCTACAATGAGCAGTTCTTC.

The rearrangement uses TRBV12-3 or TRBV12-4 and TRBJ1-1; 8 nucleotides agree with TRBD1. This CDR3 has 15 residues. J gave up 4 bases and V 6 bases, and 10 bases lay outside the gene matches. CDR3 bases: TGTGCCAGCAGGGGACAGGCGGTTAAGAGCACTGAAGCTTTCTTT. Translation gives CASRGQAVKSTEAFF.

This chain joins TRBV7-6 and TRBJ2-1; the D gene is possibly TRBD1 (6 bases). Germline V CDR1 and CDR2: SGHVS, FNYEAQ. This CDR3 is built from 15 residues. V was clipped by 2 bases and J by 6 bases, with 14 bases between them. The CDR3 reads CASSLTGQRGNEQFF. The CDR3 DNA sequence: TGTGCCAGCAGCTTAACGGGACAAAGAGGCAATGAGCAGTTCTTC.

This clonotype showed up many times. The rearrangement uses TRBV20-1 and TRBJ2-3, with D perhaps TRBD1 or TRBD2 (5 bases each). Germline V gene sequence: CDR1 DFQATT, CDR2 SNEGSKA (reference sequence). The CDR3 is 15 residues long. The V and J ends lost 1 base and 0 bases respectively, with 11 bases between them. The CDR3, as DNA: TGCAGTGCTAGAGGGGGGTATACTAGCACAGATACGCAGTATTTT. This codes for CSARGGYTSTDTQYF.